Below, 9 T cell receptor beta chains from the same sample are listed, as sequenced in a study of T cell responses to AZD1222 COVID-19 vaccine. Assay: immunoSEQ multiplex PCR; the TCRdb copy retains only in-frame clones and omits some. The sample consists of about 120,000 clones, about 86% of them appearing once. Sequences were derived from peripheral blood, sampled 28 days after the second AZD1222 dose. The receptors were gathered from an adult who received the AZD1222 COVID-19 vaccine.

The rearrangement links TRBV11-2 to TRBJ1-3; perhaps TRBD1 as D (5 bases). The germline V and J ends were trimmed by 2 bases and 0 bases, with 17 bases remaining between them. The CDR3 consists of 18 residues. Germline CDR1 is SGHAT and CDR2 is FQNNGV. CDR3 bases: TGTGCCAGCAGCTTAAAATTTGGGGGGGGACCCTCTGGAAACACCATATATTTT. It is translated as CASSLKFGGGPSGNTIYF. The complete variable domain, with remaining parts taken from reference TRBV11-2 and TRBJ1-3, reads EAGVAQSPRYKIIEKRQSVAFWCNPISGHATLYWYQQILGQGPKLLIQFQNNGVVDDSQLPKDRFSAERLKGVDSTLKIQPAKLEDSAVYLCASSLKFGGGPSGNTIYFGEGSWLTVV.

The gene calls are TRBV10-3 and TRBJ2-6; no reliable D call. The germline V gene has CDR1 ENHRY and CDR2 SYGVKD. Between the trimmed V and J ends, which lost 2 bases and 4 bases, there was a span of 12 bases. The CDR3 runs 16 residues. The CDR3 region has the DNA TGTGCCATCAGTGAGAACAGTTTGAAGGGGGCCAACGTCCTGACTTTC. It translates to CAISENSLKGANVLTF.

The J gene is TRBJ1-5, the V gene TRBV28; a weak D match, TRBD1 (6 bases). The CDR3 has 15 amino acids. Trimming took off 3 bases at V and 0 bases at J, with 9 bases between the two ends. Germline V gene lookup returns CDR1 MDHEN and CDR2 SYDVKM. The CDR3 DNA is TGTGCCAGCAGTTTGACAGGCCATAGCAATCAGCCCCAGCATTTT. Protein product: CASSLTGHSNQPQHF.

The rearrangement links TRBV4-1 to TRBJ2-5; 10 nucleotides line up with TRBD2. V lost 4 bases, J lost 5 bases, and 16 bases stayed unmatched. CDR1 and CDR2 from the germline V gene are MGHRA and YSYEKL. The CDR3 loop spans 18 amino acids. The CDR3, as DNA: TGCGCCAGCAGCCCCCTGGCACTAGCGGGGACCGGGGGTGAGACCCAGTACTTC. The encoded protein is CASSPLALAGTGGETQYF.

The rearrangement uses TRBV14 and TRBJ1-5; D remains ambiguous. Germline V gives CDR1 SGHDN, CDR2 FVKESK. The CDR3 covers 16 residues. The V gene lost 6 bases and the J gene lost 2 bases, with 17 bases spanning the gap. The CDR3 DNA is TGTGCCAGCAGACCCCCTAAGCACCCAGGCAATCAGCCCCAGCATTTT. Amino acids: CASRPPKHPGNQPQHF.

The chain joins TRBV4-1 to TRBJ2-5; 10 bases match TRBD1. The CDR3 runs to 17 residues. Germline-derived CDR1 and CDR2 are MGHRA and YSYEKL. Germline trimming cut 2 bases from V and 1 base from J; bases unmatched to any gene: 7. CDR3 region: CASSQSGQGVFQETQYF. The CDR3 DNA follows: TGCGCCAGCAGCCAATCTGGACAGGGGGTATTCCAAGAGACCCAGTACTTC.

The chain is built from TRBV12-5 and TRBJ1-6, with TRBD1 matching over 8 bases. The CDR3 extends over 14 amino acids. With 1 base clipped from V and 10 bases from J, the junction kept 3 bases outside the gene matches. CDR1 is LGHNT, CDR2 FRNRAP, per germline. CDR3 DNA: TGTGCTAGTGGTTTGGGGACAGGGTTATCACCCCTCCACTTT. Translated, it gives CASGLGTGLSPLHF.

This chain uses TRBV4-3 with TRBJ2-1, with TRBD2 matching 7 bases. Germline V gene data show CDR1 as LGHNA and CDR2 as YSLEER. The CDR3 consists of 15 residues. V lost 0 bases, J lost 3 bases, and 2 bases stayed unmatched. CDR3 residues: CASSQDQRGYNEQFF. The CDR3 bases are TGCGCCAGCAGCCAAGATCAGCGGGGCTACAATGAGCAGTTCTTC.

V is TRBV19 and J is TRBJ1-2; 7 bases align to TRBD1. The CDR3 sequence is 13 residues long. V gave up 8 bases and J gave up 3 bases; unmatched junction bases: 6. Germline V gives CDR1 LNHDA, CDR2 SQIVND (reference sequence). Here the CDR3 reads CASSRGQHYGYTF. The CDR3 coding sequence is TGTGCCAGTTCCCGGGGACAGCACTATGGCTACACCTTC.